This T cell receptor beta chain is drawn from a study of Ad26.COV2.S vaccination and SARS-CoV-2 variants (dated by TCRdb to 2020 to 2022). The study in broad terms: Sequencing of the TCRbeta repertoire served to evaluate the specificity and breadth of SARS-CoV-2-reactive T cell receptors following Ad26.COV2.S vaccination. The TCR-sequenced set comprised around 30 samples: some 19 Ad26.COV2.S vaccine recipients, 5 placebo recipients and 8 SARS-CoV-2 convalescent individuals.

The time point label of this sample denotes: individuals recovered from natural SARS-CoV-2 infection. The paper as a whole reports these results and caveats: Vaccine and placebo recipients had similar non-spike TCR breadth, a finding consistent with the vaccine containing only spike. Ad26.COV2.S recipients had higher spike-specific TCR breadth than placebo recipients (P = 0.0014). The authors noted that the TCR breadth and depth analyses may have underestimated total T cell responses. After vaccination, spike-specific CD8+ and CD4+ T cell responses were reported to show substantial breadth.

This clone was detected only once. Its target antigen remains unknown. Nothing much larger sits one base from this clone, and base qualities are not available. The CDR3 runs 14 residues from the cysteine to the phenylalanine. Only the CDR3 DNA is retained, 42 bases long and in frame from the first base. Sequences SGHVS (CDR1) and FQNEAQ (CDR2) are obtained from the germline V gene. Cut back by 3 bases and 4 bases, the V and J ends lie 7 bases apart. The immunoSEQ Assay was the method used to sequence TCRbeta CDR3 regions. After extraction, genomic DNA underwent amplification by bias-controlled multiplex PCR, followed by high-throughput sequencing. On the authors' methods: To quantify the absolute abundance of every unique TCRbeta CDR3 region, sequences were collapsed and filtered. T cell fraction was estimated by normalization of TCRbeta template counts to usable DNA, with usable DNA being measured through amplification of reference genes present in all nucleated cells. Repertoire TCRs were annotated as SARS-CoV-2-specific when V gene, CDR3 amino acid sequence and J gene were exactly matched to a known reactive TCR set. The reference SARS-CoV-2 TCR set came from MIRA and was filtered for enrichment in COVID-19-positive ImmuneCODE repertoires, removing public or cross-reactive TCRs. Based on the MIRA antigens, annotated TCRs were further analysed at the level of specific ORF or position within ORF. Breadth was defined as annotated unique rearrangements over total unique productive rearrangements; depth was the summed frequency of those rearrangements. Two-sided Wilcoxon rank-sum tests were applied when comparing TCR breadth between groups. TCRdb obtained this table from immuneACCESS and retained in-frame rearrangements with V and J assigned. These tables miss some clones; where compared with another copy, unresolved V genes account for less than half of the shortfall, and the remainder is unexplained. The DNA gave D and trimming, while V, J and clone size come from that table. Here the sample has more than 150,000 clones; around 88% occur a single time. The ten biggest clones cover 5.5% to 6% of the sample.

The V and J genes are TRBV7-8 and TRBJ1-6, with the D gene not clear enough to name. The sequencing here drew on peripheral blood, taken after recovery from COVID-19. The origin of this receptor is a human donor who had recovered from COVID-19. Read as DNA, the sequence is TGTGCCAGCAGCTTTACGAGTTATAATTCACCCCTCCACTTT. This encodes CASSFTSYNSPLHF.